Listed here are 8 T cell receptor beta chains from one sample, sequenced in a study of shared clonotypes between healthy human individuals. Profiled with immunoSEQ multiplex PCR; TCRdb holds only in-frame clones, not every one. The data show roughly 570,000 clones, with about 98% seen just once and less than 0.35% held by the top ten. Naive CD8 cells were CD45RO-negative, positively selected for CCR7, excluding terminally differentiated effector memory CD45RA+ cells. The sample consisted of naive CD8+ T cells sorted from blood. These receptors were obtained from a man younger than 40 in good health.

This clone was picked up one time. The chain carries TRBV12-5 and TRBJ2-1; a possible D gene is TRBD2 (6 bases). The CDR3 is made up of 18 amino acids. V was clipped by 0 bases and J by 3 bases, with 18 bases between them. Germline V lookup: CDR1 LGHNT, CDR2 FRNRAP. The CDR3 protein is CASGLVQDSGFFYNEQFF. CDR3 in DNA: TGTGCTAGTGGTTTGGTACAGGATAGCGGATTTTTCTACAATGAGCAGTTCTTC.

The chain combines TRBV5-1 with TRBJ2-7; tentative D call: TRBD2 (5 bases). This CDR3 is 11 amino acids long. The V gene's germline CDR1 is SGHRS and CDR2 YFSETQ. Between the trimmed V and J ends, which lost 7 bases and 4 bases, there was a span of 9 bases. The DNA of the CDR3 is TGCGCCAGCCATCGGGGTTACGAGCAGTACTTC. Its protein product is CASHRGYEQYF.

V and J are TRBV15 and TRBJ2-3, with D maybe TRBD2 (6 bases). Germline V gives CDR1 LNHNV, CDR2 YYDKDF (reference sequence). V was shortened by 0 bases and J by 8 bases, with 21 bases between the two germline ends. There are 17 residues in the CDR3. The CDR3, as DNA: TGTGCCACCAGCAGAGAGCCCCGGGGTAGCAGGAGGGTTACGCAGTATTTT. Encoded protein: CATSREPRGSRRVTQYF.

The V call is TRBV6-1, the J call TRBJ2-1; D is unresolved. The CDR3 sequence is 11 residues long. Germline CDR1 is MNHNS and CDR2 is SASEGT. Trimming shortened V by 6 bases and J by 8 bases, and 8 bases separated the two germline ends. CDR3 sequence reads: CASRLGYEQFF. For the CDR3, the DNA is TGTGCCAGCAGATTAGGTTATGAGCAGTTCTTC.

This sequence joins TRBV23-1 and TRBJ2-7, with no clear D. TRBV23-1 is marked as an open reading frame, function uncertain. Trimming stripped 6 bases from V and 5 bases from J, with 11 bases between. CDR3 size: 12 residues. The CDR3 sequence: CASRIHIHEQYF. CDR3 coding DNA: TGCGCCAGCAGGATCCACATCCACGAGCAGTACTTC.

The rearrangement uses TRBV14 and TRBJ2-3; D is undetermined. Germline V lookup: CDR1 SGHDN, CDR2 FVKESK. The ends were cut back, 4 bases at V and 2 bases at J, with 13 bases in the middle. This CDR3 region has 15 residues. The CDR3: CASSLRQDPTDTQYF. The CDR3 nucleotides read TGTGCCAGCAGCCTAAGGCAGGACCCCACAGATACGCAGTATTTT.

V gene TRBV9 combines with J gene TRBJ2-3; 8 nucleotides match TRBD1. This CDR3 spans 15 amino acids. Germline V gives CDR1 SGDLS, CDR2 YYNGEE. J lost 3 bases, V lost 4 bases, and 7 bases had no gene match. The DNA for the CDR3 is TGTGCCAGCAGCAGGGCAGGGGGCGCGACAGATACGCAGTATTTT. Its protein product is CASSRAGGATDTQYF.

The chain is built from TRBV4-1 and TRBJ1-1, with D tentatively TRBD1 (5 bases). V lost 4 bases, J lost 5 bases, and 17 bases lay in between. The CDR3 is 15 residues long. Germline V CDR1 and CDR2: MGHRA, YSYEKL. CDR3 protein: CASSRWEGLGTEAFF. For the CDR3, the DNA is TGCGCCAGCAGCCGGTGGGAGGGGCTGGGGACTGAAGCTTTCTTT.